This T cell receptor (beta chain) was recorded in a study of CD8 T cells in ankylosing spondylitis. Study results and limitations: It appeared that ankylosing spondylitis blood was characterized by a TCR beta motif of roughly 8 highly homologous variants.

TCRdb recomputed calls from the 5' RACE reads with MiXCR, one row per CDR3 protein. In the table there are around 440,000 distinct CDR3 sequences, over 15% of which are singletons. The CDR3 is 14 residues long. V dropped 4 bases and J dropped 7 bases, with 13 bases sitting between them. Germline-derived CDR1 and CDR2 are WSHSY and SAAADI. About this clonotype: The antigen is unknown.

The clonotype comes from a male donor with ankylosing spondylitis. Sequencing was done on a sample of blood, either unsorted or a sorted T cell fraction (not recorded which). The chain combines TRBV10-2 with TRBJ2-2, with a weak D call TRBD2 (6 bases). CDR3 coding DNA: TGCGCCAGCAGTGGACTAGGGAGTGGCGGGGAGCTGTTTTTT. Its translation is CASSGLGSGGELFF.